The sequence of this T cell receptor beta chain was determined in a study of blood T cell repertoires in COVID-19. Across the study: The origin of the acute and convalescent COVID-19 samples was the United States, Italy and Spain. The analysed material was cDNA or gDNA that came from T cells, B-cell-depleted T cells, or PBMCs.

The authors' processing: Cell counts per sample came from amplifying reference gene primers. This table comes from immunoSEQ multiplex PCR, and its TCRdb copy is limited to in-frame clones, with some not included. V and J calls plus clone size are reproduced from that table; the DNA served to infer D and trimming. The profile shows over 200,000 clones, 70% to 90% of them singletons. Points on this clone: Other DNA variants within this sample encode the same CDR3.

The CDR3 runs to 12 residues. CDR1 and CDR2 from the germline V gene are KGHSH and LQKENI. Trimming took off 1 base at V and 2 bases at J, with 3 bases between the two ends. This sequence joins TRBV18 and TRBJ2-7; D uncertain. Sequences were obtained from peripheral blood. The sequence was collected from a woman aged 45-59 years with acute or convalescent COVID-19. The DNA for the CDR3 is TGTGCCAGCTCACCACGCGCCTACGAGCAGTACTTC. Translating it yields CASSPRAYEQYF.